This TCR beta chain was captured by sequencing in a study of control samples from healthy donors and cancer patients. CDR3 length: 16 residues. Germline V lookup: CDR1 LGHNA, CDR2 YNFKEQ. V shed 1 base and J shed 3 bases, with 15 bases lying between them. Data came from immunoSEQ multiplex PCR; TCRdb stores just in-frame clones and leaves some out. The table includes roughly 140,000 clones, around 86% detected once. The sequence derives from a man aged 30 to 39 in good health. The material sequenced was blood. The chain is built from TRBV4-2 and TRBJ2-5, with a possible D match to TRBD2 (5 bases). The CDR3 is CASSQGIGLEEETQYF. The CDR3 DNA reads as TGTGCCAGCAGCCAAGGGATCGGACTCGAAGAAGAGACCCAGTACTTC.